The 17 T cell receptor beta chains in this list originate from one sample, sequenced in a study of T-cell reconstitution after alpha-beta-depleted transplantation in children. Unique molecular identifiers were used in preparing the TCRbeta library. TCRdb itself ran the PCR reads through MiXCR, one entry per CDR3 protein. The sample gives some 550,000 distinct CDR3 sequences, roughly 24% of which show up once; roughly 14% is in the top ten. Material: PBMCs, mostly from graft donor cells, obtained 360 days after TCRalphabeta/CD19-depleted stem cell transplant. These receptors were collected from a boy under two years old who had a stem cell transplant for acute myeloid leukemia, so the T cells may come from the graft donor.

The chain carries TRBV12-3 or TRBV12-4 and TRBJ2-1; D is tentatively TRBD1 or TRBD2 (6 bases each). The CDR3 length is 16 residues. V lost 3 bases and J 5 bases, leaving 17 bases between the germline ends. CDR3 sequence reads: CASSFWGARLNNEQFF. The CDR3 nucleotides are TGTGCCAGCAGTTTCTGGGGGGCTAGGTTAAACAATGAGCAGTTCTTC.

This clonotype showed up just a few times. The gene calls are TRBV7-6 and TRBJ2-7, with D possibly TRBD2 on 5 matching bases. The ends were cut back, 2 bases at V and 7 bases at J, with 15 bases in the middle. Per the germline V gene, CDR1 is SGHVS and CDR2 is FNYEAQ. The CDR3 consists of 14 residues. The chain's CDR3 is CASSLSPLTGEQYV. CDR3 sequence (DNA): TGTGCCAGCAGCTTATCTCCACTTACGGGGGAGCAGTACGTC.

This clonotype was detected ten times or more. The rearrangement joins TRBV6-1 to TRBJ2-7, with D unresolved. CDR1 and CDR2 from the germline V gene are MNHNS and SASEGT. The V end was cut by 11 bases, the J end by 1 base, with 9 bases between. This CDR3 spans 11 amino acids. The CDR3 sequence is CAALTSYEQYF. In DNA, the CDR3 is TGTGCCGCGTTGACGTCCTACGAGCAGTACTTC.

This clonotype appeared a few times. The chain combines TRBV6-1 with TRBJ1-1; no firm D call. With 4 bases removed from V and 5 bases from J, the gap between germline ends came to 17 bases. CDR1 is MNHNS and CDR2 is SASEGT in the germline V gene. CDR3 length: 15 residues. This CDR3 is CASSAEQGAITEAFF. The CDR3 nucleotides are TGTGCCAGCAGTGCGGAACAAGGAGCAATAACTGAAGCTTTCTTT.

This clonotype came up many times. The CDR3 DNA reads TGCAGTGCTTCCCCCCTTGACTCTTACTTCTCTGGAAACACCATATATTTT. Translated: CSASPLDSYFSGNTIYF. The chain uses TRBV20-1 and TRBJ1-3; D remains ambiguous. V shed 5 bases and J shed 0 bases, with 20 bases lying between them. The CDR3 is 17 amino acids. In germline, CDR1 is DFQATT, CDR2 SNEGSKA (reference sequence).

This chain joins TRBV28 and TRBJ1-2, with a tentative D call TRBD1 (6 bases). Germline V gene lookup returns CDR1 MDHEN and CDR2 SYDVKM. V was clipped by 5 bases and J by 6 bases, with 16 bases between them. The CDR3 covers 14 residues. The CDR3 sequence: CASSTYRVGDGYTF. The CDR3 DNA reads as TGTGCCAGCAGTACCTACAGGGTTGGGGATGGCTACACCTTC.

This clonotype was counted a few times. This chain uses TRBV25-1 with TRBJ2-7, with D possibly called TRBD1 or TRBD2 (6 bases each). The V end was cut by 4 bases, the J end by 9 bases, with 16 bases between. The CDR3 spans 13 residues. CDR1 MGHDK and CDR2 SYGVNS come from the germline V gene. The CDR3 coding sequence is TGTGCCAGCAGTGCCCCCGGGGGCCACGTGCAGTACGTC. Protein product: CASSAPGGHVQYV.

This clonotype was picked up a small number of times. In nucleotides, the CDR3 is TGCAGTGCTAGGAAGGCTCAGGGTGATGGCTACACCTTC. It encodes CSARKAQGDGYTF. The gene calls are TRBV20-1 and TRBJ1-2; tentatively, D is TRBD1 (5 bases). Per the germline V gene, CDR1 is DFQATT and CDR2 is SNEGSKA (reference sequence). This CDR3 region has 13 residues. The ends were cut back, 3 bases at V and 6 bases at J, with 14 bases in the middle.

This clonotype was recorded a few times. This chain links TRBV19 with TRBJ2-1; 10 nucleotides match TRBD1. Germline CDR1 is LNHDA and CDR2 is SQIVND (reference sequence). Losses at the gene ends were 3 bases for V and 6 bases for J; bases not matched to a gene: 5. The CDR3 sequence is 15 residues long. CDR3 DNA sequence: TGTGCCAGTAGTATGGGGACAGGGGTCGGCAATGAGCAGTTCTTC. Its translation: CASSMGTGVGNEQFF.

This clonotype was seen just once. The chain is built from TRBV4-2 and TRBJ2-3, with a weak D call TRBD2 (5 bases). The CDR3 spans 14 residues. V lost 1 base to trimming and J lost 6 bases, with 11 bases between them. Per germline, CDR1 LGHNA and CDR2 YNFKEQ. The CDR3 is CASSQGRTGDTQYF. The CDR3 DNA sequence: TGTGCCAGCAGCCAAGGCCGGACGGGGGATACGCAGTATTTT.

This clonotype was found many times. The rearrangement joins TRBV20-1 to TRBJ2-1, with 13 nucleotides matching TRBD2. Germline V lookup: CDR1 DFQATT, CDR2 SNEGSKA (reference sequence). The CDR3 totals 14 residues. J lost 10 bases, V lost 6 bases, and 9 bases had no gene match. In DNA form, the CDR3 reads TGCAGTGCAACTACTAGCGGGGGGGCATGGGAGCAGTTCTTC. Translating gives CSATTSGGAWEQFF.

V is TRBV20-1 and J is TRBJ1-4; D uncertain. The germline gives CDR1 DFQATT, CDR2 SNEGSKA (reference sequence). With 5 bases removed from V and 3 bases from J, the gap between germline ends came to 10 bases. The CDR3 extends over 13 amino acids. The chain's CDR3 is CSAQQRANEKLFF. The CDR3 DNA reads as TGCAGTGCTCAACAAAGGGCTAATGAAAAACTGTTTTTT.

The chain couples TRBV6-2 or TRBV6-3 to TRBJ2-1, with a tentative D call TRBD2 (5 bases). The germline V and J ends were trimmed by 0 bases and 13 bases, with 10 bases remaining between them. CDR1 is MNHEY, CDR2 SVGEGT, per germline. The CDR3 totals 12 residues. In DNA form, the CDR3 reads TGTGCCAGCAGTTACTCTTTACTAGAACAGTTCTTC. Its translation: CASSYSLLEQFF.

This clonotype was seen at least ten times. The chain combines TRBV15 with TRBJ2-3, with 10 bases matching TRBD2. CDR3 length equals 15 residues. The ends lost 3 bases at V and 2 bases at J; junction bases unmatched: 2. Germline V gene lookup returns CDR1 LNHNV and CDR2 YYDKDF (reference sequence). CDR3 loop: CATSSLAGDTDTQYF. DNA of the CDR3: TGTGCCACCAGCAGCCTAGCGGGGGACACAGATACGCAGTATTTT.

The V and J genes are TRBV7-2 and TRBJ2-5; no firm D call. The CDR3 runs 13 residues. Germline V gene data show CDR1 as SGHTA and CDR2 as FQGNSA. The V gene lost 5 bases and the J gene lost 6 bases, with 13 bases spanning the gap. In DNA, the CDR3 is TGTGCCAGCAGCCTGTTTGATGAACAGACCCAGTACTTC. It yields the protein CASSLFDEQTQYF.

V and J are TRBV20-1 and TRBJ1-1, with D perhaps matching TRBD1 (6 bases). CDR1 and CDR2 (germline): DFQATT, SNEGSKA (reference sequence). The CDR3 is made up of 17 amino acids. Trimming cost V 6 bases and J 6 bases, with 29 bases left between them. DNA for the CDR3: TGCAGTGCAACAACTCAGGGGTACATCGTGTCTTGGGCTGAAGCTTTCTTT. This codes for CSATTQGYIVSWAEAFF.

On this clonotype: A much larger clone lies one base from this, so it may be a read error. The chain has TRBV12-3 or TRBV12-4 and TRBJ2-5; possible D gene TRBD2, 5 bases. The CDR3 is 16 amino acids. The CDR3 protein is CDSSLEGTESQETQYF. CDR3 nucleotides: TGTGACAGCAGTTTAGAGGGAACGGAATCCCAAGAGACCCAGTACTTC.